The 3 T cell receptor beta chains reported below all come from one sample, sequenced in a study of PD-L1 blockade in urothelial cancer. TCRdb keeps only in-frame clones here, not all; method: immunoSEQ multiplex PCR. The top ten clones hold about 0.87% of a sample with tens of thousands of clones, around 93% of them seen once. Indicated time point: peripheral blood 6 weeks after treatment start. The input for sequencing was PBMCs, taken around atezolizumab (anti-PD-L1) treatment. The receptor source for this set is an elderly woman with urothelial cancer.

This chain joins TRBV28 and TRBJ2-7; 12 bases are a match to TRBD2. This CDR3 has 13 residues. The junction had 4 bases not matched to a gene; V was cut back by 10 bases and J by 3 bases. Germline CDR1 reads MDHEN; CDR2 reads SYDVKM. This CDR3 reads CAIKTSGSYEQYF. In DNA form, the CDR3 reads TGTGCCATCAAGACTAGCGGGAGCTACGAGCAGTACTTC.

This chain connects TRBV25-1 to TRBJ1-1; 10 nucleotides agree with TRBD1. Germline lookup yields CDR1 MGHDK and CDR2 SYGVNS. The trim removed 8 bases at V and 3 bases at J, leaving 12 bases unmatched. The CDR3 is made up of 16 amino acids. The CDR3 sequence: CASVAAGGTGDTEAFF. As DNA, the CDR3 is TGTGCCAGCGTGGCCGCGGGGGGGACAGGGGACACTGAAGCTTTCTTT.

V and J are TRBV28 and TRBJ2-2; 11 positions agree with TRBD2. After removal of 6 bases from V and 5 bases from J, the junction contained 8 bases not matched to a gene. Per germline, CDR1 MDHEN and CDR2 SYDVKM. The CDR3 is 16 residues long. The CDR3, as DNA: TGTGCCAGCAGCCAGAGACTAGCGGGATGGACCGGGGAGCTGTTTTTT. It yields the protein CASSQRLAGWTGELFF.